These 20 T cell receptor beta chains came from one sample sequenced in a study of blood T cells in healthy people across ages. A second about 7 to 11 cycle PCR used barcoded and J-beta primers. A single record per CDR3 protein comes from TCRdb applying MiXCR to the 5' RACE reads. The top ten hold under 3% of the sample, which has around 780,000 distinct CDR3 sequences, roughly 24% seen once. The sample was also linked to a second study, of T cells of mothers and their children.

The sequencing sample was made of blood. All receptors derive from a boy aged 10-17 years in good health.

This clonotype was counted a single time. For the CDR3, the DNA is TGCAGTGCTAGCCCTGGACATTACTTAGAGACCCAGTACTTC. Translation: CSASPGHYLETQYF. This chain links TRBV20-1 with TRBJ2-5, with TRBD1 as a possible D gene (5 bases). V lost 3 bases and J 4 bases, leaving 15 bases between the germline ends. Germline lookup yields CDR1 DFQATT and CDR2 SNEGSKA (reference sequence). The CDR3 totals 14 residues.

V and J are TRBV7-8 and TRBJ2-1; the match to TRBD1 covers 8 bases. Germline loops: CDR1 SGHVS, CDR2 FQNEAQ. This CDR3 spans 14 amino acids. V was pared by 5 bases and J by 8 bases, with 8 bases of the junction left unmatched. The CDR3 DNA follows: TGTGCCAGCAGCCTACCGGGACAGGCGGATGAGCAGTTCTTC. It codes for CASSLPGQADEQFF.

This rearrangement joins TRBV20-1 to TRBJ2-5; 11 bases agree with TRBD1. The trim removed 5 bases at V and 4 bases at J, leaving 6 bases unmatched. The CDR3 runs to 14 residues. In germline, CDR1 is DFQATT, CDR2 SNEGSKA (reference sequence). The CDR3 nucleotides read TGCAGTGCTGCTCCGGGACAGGGGGGAGAGACCCAGTACTTC. Translation: CSAAPGQGGETQYF.

The chain joins TRBV12-3 or TRBV12-4 to TRBJ2-7, with TRBD1 matching 7 bases. The CDR3 is 16 amino acids. J lost 0 bases, V lost 5 bases, and 10 bases had no gene match. CDR3 coding DNA: TGTGCCAGCAGTACTGACGGACAGGTAAACTCCTACGAGCAGTACTTC. Protein: CASSTDGQVNSYEQYF.

At least ten counts were recorded for this clonotype. The chain joins TRBV9 to TRBJ1-1; no clear D. The CDR3 sequence is 14 residues long. The V end was cut by 0 bases, the J end by 0 bases, with 6 bases between. The germline gives CDR1 SGDLS, CDR2 YYNGEE. The CDR3 reads CASSVDVLNTEAFF. For the CDR3, the DNA is TGTGCCAGCAGCGTAGACGTACTGAACACTGAAGCTTTCTTT.

V and J are TRBV20-1 and TRBJ2-5, with 7 bases aligning to TRBD1. Matching the DNA end better, TRBJ2-7 makes the J call doubtful. Germline CDR1 and CDR2: DFQATT and SNEGSKA (reference sequence). This CDR3 comprises 15 residues. CDR3 residues: CSARGPQGVTYEQYF. In DNA form, the CDR3 reads TGCAGTGCTAGGGGCCCGCAGGGGGTCACCTACGAGCAGTACTTC.

To note about this clonotype: Given a much more abundant clone one base away, this may be a read error. Here the CDR3 DNA reads TGTGCCAGCAGACCTCAAGGGGGACTAGCGGGATATGAGCTGTTCTTC. Translation gives CASRPQGGLAGYELFF. This chain connects TRBV12-3 or TRBV12-4 to TRBJ2-1, with TRBD2 matching 13 bases. The CDR3 runs to 16 residues.

This sequence joins TRBV7-2 and TRBJ2-3, with no clear D. The germline gives CDR1 SGHTA, CDR2 FQGNSA. V lost 3 bases, J lost 4 bases, and 8 bases lay in between. CDR3 length: 13 residues. CDR3 nucleotides: TGTGCCAGCAGCTTCCTAGTTGCAGATACGCAGTATTTT. Its translation: CASSFLVADTQYF.

This clonotype showed up just a few times. The rearrangement uses TRBV2 and TRBJ2-5, with a tentative D call TRBD1 (6 bases). Trimming left V 7 bases short and J 7 bases short, with 16 bases between. The CDR3 extends over 13 amino acids. CDR1 is SNHLY and CDR2 is FYNNEI in the germline V gene. CDR3 nucleotide sequence: TGTGCCAGCAACGGCAGGGGAACTGTGACCCAGTACTTC. Translated, it gives CASNGRGTVTQYF.

The chain joins TRBV7-2 to TRBJ1-4, with D hard to call. In germline, CDR1 is SGHTA, CDR2 FQGNSA. This CDR3 region has 15 residues. Trimming took 5 bases from V and 7 from J, leaving 17 bases between them. The CDR3 DNA follows: TGTGCCAGCAGCCGACCGCTACCATCGGGTGAAAAACTGTTTTTT. Translation gives CASSRPLPSGEKLFF.

This clonotype showed up just a few times. This chain joins TRBV5-1 and TRBJ1-5; a possible D gene is TRBD1 (5 bases). CDR1 SGHRS and CDR2 YFSETQ come from the germline V gene. CDR3 length: 13 amino acids. The V and J ends lost 0 bases and 8 bases respectively, with 9 bases between them. The CDR3 nucleotides read TGCGCCAGCAGCTTGGACGGGACGGAGCCCCAGCATTTT. It yields the protein CASSLDGTEPQHF.

This clonotype turned up a few times. The chain couples TRBV9 to TRBJ2-7; 7 bases map to TRBD2. The CDR3 is made up of 13 amino acids. V was clipped by 0 bases and J by 6 bases; unmatched bases: 3. CDR1 SGDLS and CDR2 YYNGEE come from the germline V gene. This CDR3 reads CASSVGTGGEQYF. The CDR3 nucleotides are TGTGCCAGCAGCGTAGGGACGGGGGGCGAGCAGTACTTC.

This clonotype was recorded a few times. V usage is TRBV29-1 and J usage is TRBJ2-3; D unresolved. CDR1 and CDR2 from the germline V gene are SQVTM and ANQGSEA. V lost 7 bases and J 5 bases, leaving 16 bases between the germline ends. There are 13 residues in the CDR3. In nucleotides, the CDR3 is TGCAGCGCCTTGAGGCCCACGGGAGATACGCAGTATTTT. Amino acid sequence: CSALRPTGDTQYF.

In this sample, this clonotype turned up a few times. The chain uses TRBV28 and TRBJ1-2; D is undetermined. V shed 6 bases and J shed 7 bases, with 15 bases lying between them. Germline lookup yields CDR1 MDHEN and CDR2 SYDVKM. The CDR3 covers 13 residues. CDR3 sequence (DNA): TGTGCCAGCAGACTAGGCCCGACAATTGGCTACACCTTC. Translation gives CASRLGPTIGYTF.

The V call is TRBV7-9, the J call TRBJ2-1; no firm D call. Trimming left V 0 bases short and J 10 bases short, with 7 bases between. Per germline, CDR1 SEHNR and CDR2 FQNEAQ (reference sequence). The CDR3 covers 12 residues. The CDR3 DNA sequence: TGTGCCAGCAGCTTAGCATCACAGGAGCAGTTCTTC. It translates to CASSLASQEQFF.

Only a few counts were recorded for this clonotype. The chain couples TRBV5-1 to TRBJ1-2; possibly TRBD1 for D (5 bases). Trimming pared 7 bases from V and 5 bases from J, leaving 24 bases between. The CDR3 spans 16 residues. The germline CDR1 and CDR2 sequences are SGHRS and YFSETQ. The CDR3 is CASRVGWGTASYGYTF. The CDR3, as DNA: TGCGCCAGCCGCGTCGGGTGGGGGACGGCTTCTTATGGCTACACCTTC.

The genes are TRBV12-3 or TRBV12-4 and TRBJ2-5; 11 bases match TRBD1. The J call may be mistaken, given a closer DNA end match to TRBJ2-1. The CDR3 is 14 amino acids. CDR3 amino acids: CASSPWTGGSEQFF. The CDR3 DNA is TGTGCCAGCAGTCCATGGACAGGGGGCAGTGAGCAGTTCTTC.

The V call is TRBV2, the J call TRBJ1-6; no reliable D call. The CDR3 has 14 residues. Germline values: CDR1 SNHLY, CDR2 FYNNEI. V was pared by 5 bases and J by 7 bases, with 12 bases between. The DNA of the CDR3 is TGTGCCAGCAGTCCTGGGGTGGGAAATTCACCCCTCCACTTT. Its translation is CASSPGVGNSPLHF.

The chain employs TRBV10-1 and TRBJ2-5; no clear D gene. The CDR3 has 14 residues. Germline V gives CDR1 WNHNN, CDR2 SYGVQD (reference sequence). V gave up 0 bases and J gave up 1 base, with 6 bases separating them. This CDR3 reads CASSESSSQETQYF. The DNA of the CDR3 is TGCGCCAGCAGTGAGTCTTCCAGCCAAGAGACCCAGTACTTC.

This clonotype was seen a handful of times. The V gene is TRBV10-2, the J gene TRBJ1-6; D possibly corresponds to TRBD1 (6 bases). This CDR3 has 14 residues. V shed 7 bases and J shed 8 bases, with 15 bases lying between them. The germline gives CDR1 WSHSY, CDR2 SAAADI. CDR3 DNA sequence: TGCGCCAGCACCCCCTGGGGGGGCCATTCACCCCTCCACTTT. Protein: CASTPWGGHSPLHF.